Each of the 2 T cell receptor beta chains below was sequenced from the same sample in a study of blood T cell repertoires in COVID-19. The repertoire was sequenced with immunoSEQ multiplex PCR; TCRdb's copy has only in-frame clones and lacks some. Altogether 150,000 to 200,000 clones are present, around nine tenths being singletons, with the ten largest covering around 3.5%. The sample consisted of peripheral blood. These receptors came from a man in his sixties or seventies with acute or convalescent COVID-19.

V usage is TRBV7-8 and J usage is TRBJ1-1; D gene unclear. There are 17 residues in the CDR3. CDR1 is SGHVS and CDR2 is FQNEAQ in the germline V gene. V gave up 0 bases and J gave up 3 bases, with 17 bases separating them. CDR3 region: CASSLAREREIYTEAFF. The CDR3 bases are TGTGCCAGCAGCTTAGCGCGGGAGAGGGAGATTTACACTGAAGCTTTCTTT.

This sequence joins TRBV7-3 and TRBJ2-7; D may be TRBD2 (7 bases). The CDR3 contains 14 residues. Per the germline V gene, CDR1 is SGHTA and CDR2 is FQGTGA. Trimming pared 6 bases from V and 0 bases from J, leaving 12 bases between. CDR3 sequence reads: CASSPGGSSYEQYF. The CDR3 DNA reads as TGTGCCAGCAGTCCGGGGGGCAGCTCCTACGAGCAGTACTTC. The complete variable domain, with remaining parts taken from reference TRBV7-3 and TRBJ2-7, reads GAGVSQTPSNKVTEKGKYVELRCDPISGHTALYWYRQSLGQGPEFLIYFQGTGAADDSGLPNDRFFAVRPEGSVSTLKIQRTERGDSAVYLCASSPGGSSYEQYFGPGTRLTVT.